Given below is one T cell receptor beta chain in context. As yet, its antigen is unknown. This record comes from a study of cytotoxic CD8 clonotypes in ibrutinib-treated CLL. Regarding the study as a whole: Sustained-remission patients were sampled at different times than progressing patients were. Clonality was higher at ibrutinib response and returned toward baseline at progression.

V was cut by 1 base and J by 5 bases, with 9 bases left in between. This CDR3 is built from 13 residues. The V gene's germline CDR1 is SGHKS and CDR2 YYEKEE (reference sequence). TCRdb's copy holds only in-frame clones and misses some; the assay was immunoSEQ multiplex PCR. The repertoire consists of some 150,000 clones, with approximately 80% occurring once and the leading ten covering around 30%. The starting material was PBMCs, obtained after 12 months of ibrutinib treatment. The source is a human donor with chronic lymphocytic leukemia. V usage is TRBV5-5 and J usage is TRBJ1-1, with unresolved D. The CDR3 DNA sequence: TGTGCCAGCAGCTTGCACAGTTGGACTGAAGCTTTCTTT. Residues: CASSLHSWTEAFF.